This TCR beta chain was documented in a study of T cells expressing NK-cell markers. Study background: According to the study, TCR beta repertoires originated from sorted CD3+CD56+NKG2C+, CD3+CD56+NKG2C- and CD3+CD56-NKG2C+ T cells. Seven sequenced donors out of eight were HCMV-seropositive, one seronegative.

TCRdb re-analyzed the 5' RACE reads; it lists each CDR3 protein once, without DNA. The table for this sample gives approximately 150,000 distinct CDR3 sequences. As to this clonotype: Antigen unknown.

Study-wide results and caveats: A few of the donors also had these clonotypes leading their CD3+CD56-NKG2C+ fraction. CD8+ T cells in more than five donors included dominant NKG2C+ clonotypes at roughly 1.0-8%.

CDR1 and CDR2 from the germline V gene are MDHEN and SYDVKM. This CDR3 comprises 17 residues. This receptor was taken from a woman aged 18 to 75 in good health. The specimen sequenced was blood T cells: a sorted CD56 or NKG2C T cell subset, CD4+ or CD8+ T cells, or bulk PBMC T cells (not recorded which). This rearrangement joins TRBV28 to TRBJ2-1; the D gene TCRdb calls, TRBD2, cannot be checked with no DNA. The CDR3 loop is CASSFARLAGGYNEQFF.